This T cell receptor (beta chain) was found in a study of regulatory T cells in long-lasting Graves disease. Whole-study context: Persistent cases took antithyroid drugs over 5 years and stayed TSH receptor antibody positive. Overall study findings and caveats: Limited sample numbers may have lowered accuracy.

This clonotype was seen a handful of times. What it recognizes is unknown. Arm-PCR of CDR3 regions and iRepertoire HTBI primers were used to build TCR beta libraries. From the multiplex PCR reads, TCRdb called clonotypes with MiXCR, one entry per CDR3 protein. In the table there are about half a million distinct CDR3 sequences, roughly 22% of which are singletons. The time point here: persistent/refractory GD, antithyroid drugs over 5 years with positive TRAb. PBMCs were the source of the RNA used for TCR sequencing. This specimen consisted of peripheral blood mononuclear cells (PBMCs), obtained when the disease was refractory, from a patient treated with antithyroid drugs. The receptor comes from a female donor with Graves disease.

CDR3 in amino acids: CASSQRQGNYGYTF. CDR3 coding DNA: TGTGCCAGCAGCCAAAGACAGGGAAACTATGGCTACACCTTC. The V call is TRBV11-3, the J call TRBJ1-2; TRBD1 aligns across 7 bases. The CDR3 runs to 14 residues. Per the germline V gene, CDR1 is SGHNT and CDR2 is YENEEA. The V gene end was trimmed by 5 bases and the J gene end by 2 bases; junction bases not matched to a gene: 5. The variable domain in full, with the rest retrieved from reference TRBV11-3 and TRBJ1-2, is EAGVVQSPRYKIIEKKQPVAFWCNPISGHNTLYWYLQNLGQGPELLIRYENEEAVDDSQLPKDRFSAERLKGVDSTLKIQPAELGDSAVYLCASSQRQGNYGYTFGSGTRLTVV.